This is a list of T cell receptor beta chains from one sample in a study of human T cells and chemical hapten exposure. TCRdb re-derived calls from the reads in MiXCR, one entry per CDR3 protein. The sample yields roughly 120,000 distinct CDR3 sequences, roughly 8.5% seen once. Sequencing was performed on whole blood. These receptor sequences come from a human donor in good health. Some clones in this sample may be carry-over from other donors' samples. Each CDR3 is given with its conserved first and last residue. The order of the fields is J gene, CDR3 length, D gene, clone size, V gene, CDR3 protein, CDR3 DNA. The D gene is left open where the match is weak. Only part of the rows carry a size: once, few, many, or a class if the clone is expanded.

J: TRBJ1-5; length: 17; D: TRBD1; size: -; V: TRBV7-8; CDR3: CASSPRDSVYSNQPQHF; DNA: TGTGCCAGCAGCCCCCGGGACAGCGTTTATAGCAATCAGCCCCAGCATTTT
J: TRBJ2-2; length: 22; D: -; size: -; V: TRBV7-9; CDR3: CASSTPAGGPPGPDRGTGELFF; DNA: TGTGCCAGCAGCACCCCAGCGGGCGGGCCACCGGGCCCCGATCGAGGAACCGGGGAGCTGTTTTTT
J: TRBJ2-1; length: 15; D: TRBD1; size: many; V: TRBV25-1; CDR3: CASSEFGQGNNEQFF; DNA: TGTGCCAGCAGTGAATTCGGACAGGGGAACAATGAGCAGTTCTTC
J: TRBJ2-3; length: 15; D: -; size: -; V: TRBV7-8; CDR3: CASALRPSTRDTQYF; DNA: TGTGCCAGCGCCCTTCGCCCCTCGACCAGAGATACGCAGTATTTT
J: TRBJ1-1; length: 18; D: -; size: few; V: TRBV4-1; CDR3: CASSQDSNEGVGDTEAFF; DNA: TGCGCCAGCAGCCAAGATAGTAACGAGGGGGTTGGAGACACTGAAGCTTTCTTT
J: TRBJ2-7; length: 14; D: -; size: -; V: TRBV20-1; CDR3: CSARETGRGNEQYF; DNA: TGCAGTGCTAGAGAAACGGGCAGGGGCAACGAGCAGTACTTC
J: TRBJ2-2; length: 14; D: -; size: few; V: TRBV9; CDR3: CASSVKGAGGELFF; DNA: TGTGCCAGCAGCGTAAAAGGGGCGGGCGGGGAGCTGTTTTTT
J: TRBJ1-4; length: 13; D: -; size: few; V: TRBV20-1; CDR3: CSATHRTNEKLFF; DNA: TGCAGTGCCACTCACCGTACTAATGAAAAACTGTTTTTT
J: TRBJ2-1; length: 12; D: -; size: few; V: TRBV12-3/TRBV12-4; CDR3: CASSSLLSEQFF; DNA: TGTGCCAGCAGCAGCCTGCTTTCCGAGCAGTTCTTC
J: TRBJ2-7; length: 13; D: -; size: few; V: TRBV7-9; CDR3: CASSRPSAYEQYF; DNA: TGTGCCAGCAGCCGTCCTAGCGCCTACGAGCAGTACTTC
J: TRBJ1-1; length: 14; D: -; size: -; V: TRBV11-2; CDR3: CASSPARGNTEAFF; DNA: TGTGCCAGCAGCCCCGCCAGGGGGAACACTGAAGCTTTCTTT
J: TRBJ2-7; length: 16; D: -; size: many; V: TRBV5-6; CDR3: CASSLGTKPSSYEQYF; DNA: TGTGCCAGCAGCTTGGGGACAAAACCATCCTCCTACGAGCAGTACTTC
J: TRBJ1-2; length: 15; D: TRBD1; size: many; V: TRBV5-1; CDR3: CASSIPGTGDYGYTF; DNA: TGCGCCAGCAGCATACCCGGGACAGGGGACTATGGCTACACCTTC
J: TRBJ2-1; length: 17; D: -; size: -; V: TRBV7-6; CDR3: CASSPGDTETSYNEQFF; DNA: TGTGCCAGCAGCCCTGGGGACACCGAGACCTCCTACAATGAGCAGTTCTTC
J: TRBJ1-4; length: 13; D: -; size: few; V: TRBV5-1; CDR3: CASSGATNEKLFF; DNA: TGCGCCAGCTCAGGGGCAACTAATGAAAAACTGTTTTTT
J: TRBJ2-5; length: 15; D: -; size: many; V: TRBV14; CDR3: CASSRLGGSQETQYF; DNA: TGTGCCAGCAGCCGTTTAGGTGGCAGCCAAGAGACCCAGTACTTC
J: TRBJ2-1; length: 17; D: -; size: -; V: TRBV7-9; CDR3: CASSPLWAGSPYNEQFF; DNA: TGTGCCAGCAGCCCCCTTTGGGCGGGTAGCCCCTACAATGAGCAGTTCTTC
J: TRBJ1-2; length: 14; D: -; size: few; V: TRBV5-6; CDR3: CASSSYLGDYGYTF; DNA: TGTGCCAGCAGTTCCTATCTGGGTGACTATGGCTACACCTTC
J: TRBJ1-4; length: 17; D: -; size: -; V: TRBV27; CDR3: CASSFSFMGATNEKLFF; DNA: TGTGCCAGCAGTTTCTCTTTCATGGGGGCCACTAATGAAAAACTGTTTTTT
J: TRBJ2-1; length: 15; D: TRBD2; size: -; V: TRBV7-6; CDR3: CASSLVSGRAYEQFF; DNA: TGTGCCAGCAGCTTAGTTAGCGGGAGGGCTTATGAGCAGTTCTTC
J: TRBJ1-6; length: 14; D: -; size: many; V: TRBV20-1; CDR3: CSAREWKENSPLHF; DNA: TGCAGTGCTAGAGAGTGGAAGGAGAATTCACCCCTCCACTTT
J: TRBJ1-2; length: 13; D: -; size: many; V: TRBV2; CDR3: CASSERQVYGYTF; DNA: TGTGCCAGCAGTGAGAGACAGGTCTATGGCTACACCTTC